A single sample gave rise to the 31 T cell receptor beta chains below, sequenced in a study of T cells in Graves' hyperthyroidism and ophthalmopathy (dated by TCRdb to the late 2010s). Library preparation was by multiplex PCR. For sequencing, an Illumina HiSeq 2000 was employed. The TCR beta CDR3 regions were amplified from RNA transcripts. A first-round RT-PCR of the TCR CDR3 used the HTBI primer set with the Qiagen OneStep RT-PCR kit. TCRdb's own reprocessing of the public reads used fastp at Q25 and MiXCR and kept productive beta chains. Duplicate CDR3 protein sequences are folded into a single record with the most common DNA and genes. The sample has some 560,000 distinct CDR3 sequences on record, 15% to 19% of them singletons. Under 8% of the sample goes to the ten largest clones. Source material: blood. The receptors derive from a woman in her twenties or thirties with Graves' hyperthyroidism.

Regarding this clonotype: A read error may be the cause here, since a much bigger clone is one base away. In this CDR3 the conserved last residue, phenylalanine or tryptophan, is missing, so a read error is likely. V usage is TRBV12-3 or TRBV12-4 and J usage is TRBJ2-5; D gene ambiguous. The CDR3 contains 15 residues. The germline V and J ends were trimmed by 1 base and 2 bases, with 11 bases remaining between them. The chain's CDR3 is CASSLVRVGQETQYL. The CDR3 nucleotides read TGTGCCAGCAGTTTAGTTCGGGTGGGACAAGAGACCCAGTACCTC.

This clonotype has ten or more counts. V and J are TRBV7-2 and TRBJ1-4; no clear D gene. This CDR3 is built from 15 residues. Looked up from germline, CDR1 is SGHTA and CDR2 is FQGNSA. The germline V and J ends were trimmed by 1 base and 8 bases, with 14 bases remaining between them. This CDR3 is CASSLVAGVGEKLFF. DNA for the CDR3: TGTGCCAGCAGCTTAGTGGCAGGCGTTGGGGAAAAACTGTTTTTT.

This clonotype was recorded many times. This chain uses TRBV20-1 with TRBJ2-3; tentatively, D is TRBD2 (7 bases). The germline gives CDR1 DFQATT, CDR2 SNEGSKA (reference sequence). CDR3 size: 14 residues. V lost 4 bases and J lost 4, with 15 bases in between. The CDR3 spells CSAIEGGLADTQYF. DNA for the CDR3: TGCAGTGCTATAGAGGGGGGGCTCGCAGATACGCAGTATTTT.

Details on this clonotype: One junction end disagrees with the germline gene, perhaps due to a read error. The chain couples TRBV4-1 to TRBJ2-6; 7 positions agree with TRBD1. Germline values: CDR1 MGHRA, CDR2 YSYEKL. This CDR3 is built from 16 residues. The CDR3 reads CASSQDRASGANVLTF. The CDR3 nucleotides are TGTGCCAGCAGCCAAGACAGGGCGTCGGGGGCCAACGTCCTGACTTTC.

This clonotype was detected ten times or more. The genes are TRBV6-1 and TRBJ2-7; D gene unclear. Germline V gene data show CDR1 as MNHNS and CDR2 as SASEGT. The V end lost 1 base, the J end lost 1 base, and 8 bases lay between the germline ends. The CDR3 spans 14 residues. The CDR3 coding sequence is TGTGCCAGCAGTGAAGGACCGCGTTCCTACGAGCAGTACTTC. It encodes CASSEGPRSYEQYF.

The chain recombines TRBV29-1 with TRBJ2-1, with 8 positions matching TRBD2. The V segment lost 4 bases and the J segment 8 bases; nucleotides outside the gene matches: 10. The CDR3 runs 14 residues. CDR1 is SQVTM and CDR2 is ANQGSEA in the germline V gene. The CDR3 DNA is TGCAGCGTTGTGGCTAGCGGGCTTAGGGATGAGCAGTTCTTC. Its protein product is CSVVASGLRDEQFF.

A few counts support this clonotype. DNA for the CDR3: TGCGCCAGCAGCCAAGTGGTGACACTCTATAATTCACCCCTCCACTTT. Translating gives CASSQVVTLYNSPLHF. The chain recombines TRBV4-1 with TRBJ1-6; no firm D call. Per germline, CDR1 MGHRA and CDR2 YSYEKL. V was pared by 1 base and J by 3 bases, with 10 bases between. This CDR3 is 16 amino acids long.

Ten or more counts support this clonotype. The chain employs TRBV5-1 and TRBJ2-1, with TRBD2 matching 7 bases. Germline loops: CDR1 SGHRS, CDR2 YFSETQ. CDR3 length: 14 amino acids. Unmatched junction bases numbered 3, after V lost 0 bases and J lost 6 bases. The CDR3 DNA reads as TGCGCCAGCAGCTTGGGCGGGAGTACCAATGAGCAGTTCTTC. Translating gives CASSLGGSTNEQFF.

This clonotype was seen a handful of times. The chain uses TRBV4-3 and TRBJ2-2; the D gene is possibly TRBD1 (5 bases). Germline CDR1 and CDR2: LGHNA and YSLEER. The CDR3 covers 14 residues. The ends were cut back, 0 bases at V and 7 bases at J, with 9 bases in the middle. The CDR3 DNA follows: TGCGCCAGCAGCCAAGATGGGGCCCGCGGGGAGCTGTTTTTT. Its protein is CASSQDGARGELFF.

This clonotype was counted ten times or more. The genes are TRBV20-1 and TRBJ1-5; D ambiguous. There are 16 residues in the CDR3. The germline CDR1 and CDR2 sequences are DFQATT and SNEGSKA (reference sequence). The ends were cut back, 6 bases at V and 0 bases at J, with 18 bases in the middle. The CDR3 DNA reads TGCAGTGCCCTTAACTTATCCCCTTATAGCAATCAGCCCCAGCATTTT. Translating it yields CSALNLSPYSNQPQHF.

A note on this clonotype: It may be a read error: a sequence one base away is much more abundant. The V and J genes are TRBV12-3 or TRBV12-4 and TRBJ1-5, with D possibly matching TRBD1 (5 bases). V shed 8 bases and J shed 0 bases, with 11 bases lying between them. The CDR3 is 14 residues long. The DNA of the CDR3 is TGTGCCAGCGGTAGGGACTTTAGCAATCAGCCCCAGCATTTT. Encoded protein: CASGRDFSNQPQHF.

V usage is TRBV20-1 and J usage is TRBJ1-2; a possible D gene is TRBD1 (6 bases). CDR1 DFQATT and CDR2 SNEGSKA come from the germline V gene (reference sequence). The germline V and J ends were trimmed by 5 bases and 0 bases, with 13 bases remaining between them. There are 14 residues in the CDR3. The CDR3, as DNA: TGCAGTGCTCCAACCCGGGACACTAACTATGGCTACACCTTC. As protein: CSAPTRDTNYGYTF.

This clonotype was seen a few times. The rearrangement uses TRBV19 and TRBJ2-3; the match to TRBD2 covers 11 bases. The junction had 10 bases not matched to a gene; V was cut back by 3 bases and J by 8 bases. The germline V gene has CDR1 LNHDA and CDR2 SQIVND (reference sequence). The length of the CDR3 is 16 residues. CDR3 residues: CASSMETSGGRRTQYF. The CDR3 DNA is TGTGCCAGTAGTATGGAAACTAGCGGGGGTCGGCGTACGCAGTATTTT.

At least ten counts were recorded for this clonotype. The chain links TRBV15 to TRBJ2-1, with 11 bases matching TRBD2. V was pared by 0 bases and J by 5 bases, with 9 bases of the junction left unmatched. This CDR3 spans 18 amino acids. Germline CDR1 is LNHNV and CDR2 is YYDKDF (reference sequence). Here the CDR3 DNA reads TGTGCCACCAGCAGAGATAGCCAGGGACTAGCGGTGAACAATGAGCAGTTCTTC. Encoded protein: CATSRDSQGLAVNNEQFF.

This clonotype occurred a few times. The V call is TRBV7-2, the J call TRBJ1-5, with D hard to call. The V end lost 1 base, the J end lost 3 bases, and 7 bases lay between the germline ends. CDR3 length equals 14 residues. CDR1 is SGHTA and CDR2 is FQGNSA in the germline V gene. CDR3 residues: CASSLGQFNQPQHF. In nucleotides, the CDR3 is TGTGCCAGCAGCTTAGGGCAATTCAATCAGCCCCAGCATTTT. The whole variable domain, filled in from reference TRBV7-2 and TRBJ1-5, reads GAGVSQSPSNKVTEKGKDVELRCDPISGHTALYWYRQSLGQGLEFLIYFQGNSAPDKSGLPSDRFSAERTGGSVSTLTIQRTQQEDSAVYLCASSLGQFNQPQHFGDGTRLSIL.

This clonotype has only a few counts. This sequence joins TRBV29-1 and TRBJ1-3; D remains ambiguous. The CDR3 sequence is 16 residues long. CDR1 is SQVTM, CDR2 ANQGSEA, per germline. V lost 4 bases and J 0 bases, leaving 16 bases between the germline ends. As DNA, the CDR3 is TGCAGCGTTGTATATAAAGGACGACCCTCTGGAAACACCATATATTTT. It translates to CSVVYKGRPSGNTIYF. The full variable domain, its missing parts supplied by reference TRBV29-1 and TRBJ1-3, is SAVISQKPSRDICQRGTSLTIQCQVDSQVTMMFWYRQQPGQSLTLIATANQGSEATYESGFVIDKFPISRPNLTFSTLTVSNMSPEDSSIYLCSVVYKGRPSGNTIYFGEGSWLTVV.

This clonotype came up many times. This chain uses TRBV6-1 with TRBJ1-2, with a tentative D call TRBD1 (6 bases). Trimming took off 6 bases at V and 5 bases at J, with 22 bases between the two ends. The CDR3 loop spans 16 amino acids. The germline V gene has CDR1 MNHNS and CDR2 SASEGT. For the CDR3, the DNA is TGTGCCAGCAGACCAGAGGCAGGGGCTAGTGGTTATGGCTACACCTTC. Residues: CASRPEAGASGYGYTF.

This clonotype came up many times. The V and J genes are TRBV12-3 or TRBV12-4 and TRBJ2-7; tentatively, D is TRBD2 (6 bases). The V end was cut by 3 bases, the J end by 3 bases, with 15 bases between. The CDR3 sequence is 15 residues long. CDR3 sequence (DNA): TGTGCCAGCAGTTTTGAGGGCGGGACTTACTACGAGCAGTACTTC. It specifies CASSFEGGTYYEQYF.

This clonotype was counted between two and nine times. The V call is TRBV10-3, the J call TRBJ2-2; the D is unclear. The CDR3 is 14 residues long. V was clipped by 8 bases and J by 0 bases, with 10 bases between them. Germline CDR1 reads ENHRY; CDR2 reads SYGVKD. DNA of the CDR3: TGTGCCATCGGAAGGACGACGAACACCGGGGAGCTGTTTTTT. Translated: CAIGRTTNTGELFF.

This clonotype showed up many times. The chain has TRBV11-2 and TRBJ1-2; the D gene is possibly TRBD1 (6 bases). CDR3 size: 14 residues. Germline V CDR1 and CDR2: SGHAT, FQNNGV. V shed 0 bases and J shed 6 bases, with 11 bases lying between them. The CDR3 sequence is CASSLEGQGHGYTF. CDR3 DNA sequence: TGTGCCAGCAGCTTAGAAGGGCAGGGGCATGGCTACACCTTC. The full variable domain, its missing parts supplied by reference TRBV11-2 and TRBJ1-2, is EAGVAQSPRYKIIEKRQSVAFWCNPISGHATLYWYQQILGQGPKLLIQFQNNGVVDDSQLPKDRFSAERLKGVDSTLKIQPAKLEDSAVYLCASSLEGQGHGYTFGSGTRLTVV.

This clonotype came up many times. The chain couples TRBV12-5 to TRBJ1-1; D remains unclear. Trimming removed 6 bases from V and 3 bases from J, with 11 bases in between. The germline gives CDR1 LGHNT, CDR2 FRNRAP. CDR3 size: 13 residues. The CDR3 protein is CASGGRRYTEAFF. The DNA for the CDR3 is TGTGCTAGTGGAGGCAGGAGGTACACTGAAGCTTTCTTT.

This clonotype was detected only a few times. This chain connects TRBV19 to TRBJ1-5, with D perhaps TRBD1 (5 bases). Trimming pared 11 bases from V and 4 bases from J, leaving 21 bases between. Germline V gene sequence: CDR1 LNHDA, CDR2 SQIVND (reference sequence). The CDR3 is made up of 15 amino acids. CDR3 in amino acids: CAGGGGEGVNQPQHF. The DNA of the CDR3 is TGTGCCGGGGGAGGAGGGGAGGGTGTTAATCAGCCCCAGCATTTT.

The V and J genes are TRBV11-2 and TRBJ2-3; the match to TRBD2 covers 10 bases. Germline V gives CDR1 SGHAT, CDR2 FQNNGV. The V segment lost 5 bases and the J segment 6 bases; nucleotides outside the gene matches: 11. This CDR3 spans 16 amino acids. CDR3 DNA sequence: TGTGCCAGCAGCCGCGACAGCGGGAGGGCCGGGGATACGCAGTATTTT. The encoded protein is CASSRDSGRAGDTQYF.

This clonotype showed up many times. The chain joins TRBV18 to TRBJ1-1, with a possible D match to TRBD1 (6 bases). The germline V gene has CDR1 KGHSH and CDR2 LQKENI. The V end lost 3 bases, the J end lost 1 base, and 15 bases lay between the germline ends. The CDR3 runs 16 residues. The CDR3 region has the DNA TGTGCCAGCTCACCCAGTCCCGGGACATGGAACACTGAAGCTTTCTTT. Protein sequence: CASSPSPGTWNTEAFF. Supplemented by reference TRBV18 and TRBJ1-1, the full variable domain reads NAGVMQNPRHLVRRRGQEARLRCSPMKGHSHVYWYRQLPEEGLKFMVYLQKENIIDESGMPKERFSAEFPKEGPSILRIQQVVRGDSAAYFCASSPSPGTWNTEAFFGQGTRLTVV.

This clonotype was recorded at least ten times. The chain carries TRBV2 and TRBJ2-7; D tentatively reads TRBD1 or TRBD2 (5 bases each). This CDR3 comprises 12 residues. CDR1 is SNHLY and CDR2 is FYNNEI in the germline V gene. V was trimmed by 6 bases and J by 3 bases, leaving 9 bases between them. Here the CDR3 DNA reads TGTGCCAGCAGCAGAGGGGTCTACGAGCAGTACTTC. It specifies CASSRGVYEQYF.

This clonotype came up a few times. This rearrangement joins TRBV6-5 to TRBJ1-4, with D possibly being TRBD1 (6 bases). Trimming removed 2 bases from V and 4 bases from J, with 17 bases in between. Germline V gives CDR1 MNHEY, CDR2 SVGAGI. This CDR3 spans 17 amino acids. CDR3 protein: CASSYPDFRGSNEKLFF. The CDR3 region has the DNA TGTGCCAGCAGTTACCCGGATTTCAGGGGAAGTAATGAAAAACTGTTTTTT.

This clonotype was recorded at least ten times. The chain has TRBV6-1 and TRBJ2-7; the D gene is possibly TRBD2 (5 bases). Trimming pared 2 bases from V and 0 bases from J, leaving 14 bases between. This CDR3 spans 16 amino acids. Germline loops: CDR1 MNHNS, CDR2 SASEGT. Written as DNA, the CDR3 is TGTGCCAGCAGTGAACAGAGGGTCCCCAGCTCCTACGAGCAGTACTTC. Encoded protein: CASSEQRVPSSYEQYF.

V is TRBV3-1 and J is TRBJ2-7; 7 nucleotides align to TRBD2. The CDR3 spans 16 residues. The germline V gene has CDR1 LGHDT and CDR2 YNNKEL (reference sequence). V shed 2 bases, J shed 0 bases, and the junction held 7 bases outside the gene matches. CDR3 loop: CASSQPRGIYSYEQYF. The CDR3 region has the DNA TGTGCCAGCAGCCAACCGCGGGGGATCTACTCCTACGAGCAGTACTTC.

The rearrangement links TRBV5-4 to TRBJ2-7, with D possibly being TRBD2 (6 bases). The CDR3 runs 15 residues. Germline CDR1 is SGHNT and CDR2 is YYREEE (reference sequence). The V and J ends lost 0 bases and 7 bases respectively, with 17 bases between them. The CDR3 here is CASSLGGVRAGEQYF. In DNA form, the CDR3 reads TGTGCCAGCAGCTTGGGTGGCGTCAGGGCGGGGGAGCAGTACTTC.

In this sample, this clonotype turned up a few times. The chain combines TRBV10-1 with TRBJ2-3; 8 bases are shared with TRBD2. The germline gives CDR1 WNHNN, CDR2 SYGVQD (reference sequence). J lost 2 bases, V lost 3 bases, and 4 bases had no gene match. The CDR3 is 15 residues long. In nucleotides, the CDR3 is TGCGCCAGCAGTGAAGCGGGAGTAAACACAGATACGCAGTATTTT. As protein: CASSEAGVNTDTQYF.

On this clonotype: This clone may be a read error of a much larger clone one base away. The genes are TRBV20-1 and TRBJ2-3; 7 nucleotides align to TRBD2. From germline, CDR1 is DFQATT and CDR2 SNEGSKA (reference sequence). The trim removed 1 base at V and 4 bases at J, leaving 8 bases unmatched. This CDR3 has 15 residues. DNA of the CDR3: TGCAGTGCTAGAGGTTATGGCGGGAGTGCAGATACGCAGTATTTT. Protein product: CSARGYGGSADTQYF.